One sample yielded the 21 T cell receptor beta chains listed below, sequenced in a study of cytomegalovirus exposure and HLA in healthy donors. PCR employed 60 Vbeta and 13 Jbeta primers. Clones were sequenced by immunoSEQ multiplex PCR, and TCRdb holds only the in-frame ones, with some missing. Here the sample spans 80,000 to 100,000 clones, 55% to 80% being singletons. Source material: PBMCs. Receptors originate from a man aged 35 to 55 in good health and CMV-seronegative.

The chain employs TRBV2 and TRBJ2-1, with a tentative D call TRBD2 (7 bases). With 11 bases removed from V and 0 bases from J, the gap between germline ends came to 14 bases. This CDR3 spans 14 amino acids. CDR1 and CDR2 (germline): SNHLY, FYNNEI. The CDR3 nucleotides are TGTGCCCCCAGGGGCGGGAGCTCCTACAATGAGCAGTTCTTC. Translation gives CAPRGGSSYNEQFF.

The chain links TRBV5-1 to TRBJ2-3; TRBD1 is a possible D gene (5 bases). Germline-derived CDR1 and CDR2 are SGHRS and YFSETQ. The CDR3 has 15 residues. V was clipped by 4 bases and J by 0 bases, with 12 bases between them. CDR3 amino acids: CASSPRTRSTDTQYF. In DNA form, the CDR3 reads TGCGCCAGCAGCCCCAGGACACGAAGCACAGATACGCAGTATTTT.

The chain couples TRBV6-5 to TRBJ1-6; D is undetermined. Germline V lookup: CDR1 MNHEY, CDR2 SVGAGI. Trimming removed 0 bases from V and 8 bases from J, with 5 bases in between. The CDR3 loop spans 13 amino acids. CDR3 loop: CASSYSLHSPLHF. For the CDR3, the DNA is TGTGCCAGCAGTTACTCTCTTCATTCACCCCTCCACTTT.

The rearrangement joins TRBV5-4 to TRBJ1-6, with a weak D call TRBD1 (5 bases). The CDR3 spans 18 residues. Per the germline V gene, CDR1 is SGHNT and CDR2 is YYREEE (reference sequence). V lost 0 bases and J 2 bases, leaving 15 bases between the germline ends. This chain's CDR3 is CASSLGSWGRAYNSPLHF. As DNA, the CDR3 is TGTGCCAGCAGCTTGGGTTCTTGGGGGAGGGCCTATAATTCACCCCTCCACTTT.

This clone was seen more than once but under ten times. The chain employs TRBV30 and TRBJ1-2, with D unclear. The CDR3 has 13 residues. Looked up from germline, CDR1 is GTSNPN and CDR2 is SVGIG (reference sequence). Trimming left V 2 bases short and J 2 bases short, with 9 bases between. This chain's CDR3 is CAWSLSMNYGYTF. As DNA, the CDR3 is TGTGCCTGGAGTCTAAGTATGAACTATGGCTACACCTTC.

The V gene is TRBV25-1, the J gene TRBJ2-5, with 8 bases that match TRBD1. The J segment lost 5 bases and the V segment lost 4 bases, leaving 3 bases of the junction unmatched. The germline V gene encodes CDR1 MGHDK and CDR2 SYGVNS. The CDR3 contains 13 residues. This CDR3 reads CASSGNRGETQYF. The CDR3 bases are TGTGCCAGCAGTGGGAACAGGGGGGAGACCCAGTACTTC.

The J gene is TRBJ2-1, the V gene TRBV18, with 9 positions matching TRBD2. V shed 2 bases and J 5 bases; nucleotides not matched to a gene: 4. The CDR3 totals 15 residues. The germline CDR1 and CDR2 sequences are KGHSH and LQKENI. CDR3 in DNA: TGTGCCAGCTCACCAGGCAGCGGGGGGCACAATGAGCAGTTCTTC. It translates to CASSPGSGGHNEQFF.

This clone was counted a few times. The genes are TRBV20-1 and TRBJ2-7; D is unclear. The ends were cut back, 5 bases at V and 3 bases at J, with 5 bases in the middle. The CDR3 has 10 amino acids. Germline loops: CDR1 DFQATT, CDR2 SNEGSKA (reference sequence). The DNA of the CDR3 is TGCAGTGCTTCTTACTACGAGCAGTACTTC. This gives the protein CSASYYEQYF.

The chain links TRBV29-1 to TRBJ1-2, with D perhaps matching TRBD1 (6 bases). CDR1 and CDR2 from the germline V gene are SQVTM and ANQGSEA. The V end was cut by 4 bases, the J end by 8 bases, with 17 bases between. CDR3 length equals 13 residues. In DNA form, the CDR3 reads TGCAGCGTTGTTGACAGGAAGTTTGGGGGCTACACCTTC. Encoded protein: CSVVDRKFGGYTF.

V usage is TRBV27 and J usage is TRBJ1-5; no clear D. The CDR3 covers 17 residues. The V end lost 5 bases, the J end lost 4 bases, and 21 bases lay between the germline ends. Germline CDR1 is MNHEY and CDR2 is SMNVEV (reference sequence). The CDR3 region is CASSVGNPVSWNQPQHF. The CDR3, as DNA: TGTGCCAGCAGTGTCGGGAACCCAGTGTCTTGGAATCAGCCCCAGCATTTT.

The chain employs TRBV5-4 and TRBJ2-7; a weak D match, TRBD1 (5 bases). The CDR3 consists of 15 residues. Germline assignment: CDR1 SGHNT and CDR2 YYREEE (reference sequence). V shed 3 bases and J shed 5 bases, with 18 bases lying between them. The chain's CDR3 is CASSSGAGHPNEQYF. The DNA of the CDR3 is TGTGCCAGCAGCTCCGGAGCAGGGCACCCTAACGAGCAGTACTTC.

This clone was seen only a few times. This chain connects TRBV4-1 to TRBJ1-5, with D possibly being TRBD1 (5 bases). Trimming removed 4 bases from V and 5 bases from J, with 12 bases in between. CDR3 length equals 14 residues. Looked up from germline, CDR1 is MGHRA and CDR2 is YSYEKL. CDR3 sequence reads: CASSPLARDQPQHF. The CDR3 DNA is TGCGCCAGCAGCCCGTTAGCCAGGGATCAGCCCCAGCATTTT.

The chain carries TRBV13 and TRBJ1-6, with D uncertain. The V end was cut by 1 base, the J end by 4 bases, with 8 bases between. From germline, CDR1 is PRHDT and CDR2 FYEKMQ (reference sequence). CDR3 length equals 15 residues. The CDR3 nucleotides are TGTGCCAGCAGCTTAGTGGGCAGTTATAATTCACCCCTCCACTTT. Protein product: CASSLVGSYNSPLHF. The variable domain in full, with the rest retrieved from reference TRBV13 and TRBJ1-6, is AAGVIQSPRHLIKEKRETATLKCYPIPRHDTVYWYQQGPGQDPQFLISFYEKMQSDKGSIPDRFSAQQFSDYHSELNMSSLELGDSALYFCASSLVGSYNSPLHFGNGTRLTVT.

J is TRBJ2-7 and V is TRBV28; D perhaps matches TRBD1 (6 bases). The CDR3 is made up of 15 amino acids. Between the trimmed V and J ends, which lost 4 bases and 2 bases, there was a span of 15 bases. Germline V gives CDR1 MDHEN, CDR2 SYDVKM. In DNA, the CDR3 is TGTGCCAGCAGTTCAGCCCAACAGGGTCCCTACGAGCAGTACTTC. As protein: CASSSAQQGPYEQYF.

V and J are TRBV4-2 and TRBJ1-2, with a tentative D call TRBD1 (5 bases). The CDR3 covers 15 residues. CDR1 and CDR2 from the germline V gene are LGHNA and YNFKEQ. V lost 1 base to trimming and J lost 4 bases, with 13 bases between them. The CDR3 region is CASSQGSGDLYGYTF. Written as DNA, the CDR3 is TGTGCCAGCAGCCAAGGCTCGGGGGACCTCTATGGCTACACCTTC.

The chain couples TRBV5-4 to TRBJ2-7; D may be TRBD1 (6 bases). This CDR3 contains 15 residues. The ends were cut back, 0 bases at V and 5 bases at J, with 15 bases in the middle. Germline CDR1 and CDR2: SGHNT and YYREEE (reference sequence). As DNA, the CDR3 is TGTGCCAGCAGCTTGGGGGCCCCCAGGGGCAACGAGCAGTACTTC. Its protein is CASSLGAPRGNEQYF.

The chain carries TRBV29-1 and TRBJ2-3; the match to TRBD1 covers 9 bases. CDR1 is SQVTM, CDR2 ANQGSEA, per germline. There are 17 residues in the CDR3. With 3 bases clipped from V and 3 bases from J, the junction kept 13 bases outside the gene matches. CDR3 sequence: CSVDPYSRGQGTDTQYF. In nucleotides, the CDR3 is TGCAGCGTTGACCCATACTCCCGAGGACAGGGGACAGATACGCAGTATTTT.

Concerning this clone: An end of the junction does not agree with germline; a read error may underlie this. The rearrangement joins TRBV4-2 to TRBJ1-6; TRBD1 aligns across 7 bases. This CDR3 region has 15 residues. The germline V gene encodes CDR1 LGHNA and CDR2 YNFKEQ. The CDR3 loop reads CVSSLLTGTNSPLHF. In DNA, the CDR3 is TGTGTCAGCAGCCTTTTGACAGGGACTAATTCACCCCTCCACTTT.

The V gene is TRBV15, the J gene TRBJ1-5, with 10 bases aligning to TRBD1. CDR1 and CDR2 from the germline V gene are LNHNV and YYDKDF (reference sequence). CDR3 length: 15 amino acids. After removal of 6 bases from V and 3 bases from J, the junction contained 5 bases not matched to a gene. In DNA form, the CDR3 reads TGTGCCACCAGGGAACGACAGGGGGCCAATCAGCCCCAGCATTTT. Translation gives CATRERQGANQPQHF.

This rearrangement joins TRBV5-1 to TRBJ2-3; 7 bases are shared with TRBD2. Trimming removed 4 bases from V and 4 bases from J; junction bases left unmatched: 9. Per germline, CDR1 SGHRS and CDR2 YFSETQ. The CDR3 is 15 amino acids. The CDR3 coding sequence is TGCGCCAGCAGCCTAGAGACTAGCCCGCCAGATACGCAGTATTTT. It is translated as CASSLETSPPDTQYF.

This clone has only one observation. V usage is TRBV5-1 and J usage is TRBJ2-3; weak D call: TRBD1 (6 bases). The CDR3 runs 15 residues. The V end lost 4 bases, the J end lost 2 bases, and 14 bases lay between the germline ends. Germline loops: CDR1 SGHRS, CDR2 YFSETQ. CDR3 amino acids: CASSIPGTYTDTQYF. DNA of the CDR3: TGCGCCAGCAGCATCCCAGGGACATACACAGATACGCAGTATTTT.